These T cell receptor beta chains were read from a single sample in a study of cytomegalovirus exposure and HLA in healthy donors. Generated by immunoSEQ multiplex PCR, the TCRdb table keeps only in-frame clones and is missing some. The sample lists about 160,000 clones, roughly 80% occurring once. Input material: PBMCs. All receptors come from a man aged 35 to 55 in good health and CMV-seronegative. The CDR3 runs from the conserved cysteine through the conserved F or W. The order of the fields is V gene, J gene, CDR3 protein.

V gene: TRBV9; J gene: TRBJ1-1; CDR3 protein: CASSAWGGTEAFF
V gene: TRBV6-5; J gene: TRBJ1-5; CDR3 protein: CASRPQGRNQPQHF
V gene: TRBV10-3; J gene: TRBJ1-2; CDR3 protein: CAILQGGGHGYTF
V gene: TRBV9; J gene: TRBJ1-2; CDR3 protein: CASSVSGAPYGYTF
V gene: TRBV4-3; J gene: TRBJ2-3; CDR3 protein: CASSQEGQSTDTQYF
V gene: TRBV6-1; J gene: TRBJ2-1; CDR3 protein: CASSGQGSWDEQFF
V gene: TRBV28; J gene: TRBJ1-5; CDR3 protein: CASSQNEGQAQPQHF
V gene: TRBV6-8; J gene: TRBJ1-1; CDR3 protein: CASSYGTGSTEAFF
V gene: TRBV7-6; J gene: TRBJ2-3; CDR3 protein: CASSLMGIAGGTDTQYF
V gene: TRBV9; J gene: TRBJ2-1; CDR3 protein: CASSNLGGGNRLDEQFF
V gene: TRBV7-9; J gene: TRBJ2-7; CDR3 protein: CASSLDRDREVGEQYF
V gene: TRBV10-2; J gene: TRBJ2-7; CDR3 protein: CASSGGQVAGGRASYEQYF
V gene: TRBV2; J gene: TRBJ2-2; CDR3 protein: CASHSNRETGELFF
V gene: TRBV2; J gene: TRBJ1-5; CDR3 protein: CASIARAGSNQPQHF
V gene: TRBV30; J gene: TRBJ2-7; CDR3 protein: CAWRGYNSYEQYF
V gene: TRBV5-1; J gene: TRBJ1-4; CDR3 protein: CASSLAGVGEKLFF
V gene: TRBV7-9; J gene: TRBJ1-2; CDR3 protein: CASSLSLPQASDGYTF
V gene: TRBV18; J gene: TRBJ2-5; CDR3 protein: CASSRLQATGTQYF
V gene: TRBV6-6; J gene: -; CDR3 protein: CASIEVAGRPYEQYF
V gene: TRBV11-3; J gene: TRBJ1-1; CDR3 protein: CASSPLLNTEAFF
V gene: TRBV5-1; J gene: TRBJ1-5; CDR3 protein: CASSLGLGGGSNQPQHF
V gene: TRBV6-4; J gene: TRBJ1-6; CDR3 protein: CASSDSAGGSPLHF
V gene: TRBV6-1; J gene: TRBJ1-2; CDR3 protein: CASSELSAGGGYTF
V gene: TRBV5-1; J gene: TRBJ2-1; CDR3 protein: CASSLSSGQANEQFF
V gene: TRBV6-6; J gene: TRBJ1-1; CDR3 protein: CASSRQTNTEAFF
V gene: TRBV28; J gene: TRBJ1-3; CDR3 protein: CASSFYSGNTIYF
V gene: TRBV4-1; J gene: TRBJ2-3; CDR3 protein: CASTSTGIGTDTQYF
V gene: TRBV2; J gene: TRBJ2-7; CDR3 protein: CASTGLRNEQYF
V gene: TRBV7-2; J gene: TRBJ2-2; CDR3 protein: CASSTDATGELFF
V gene: TRBV5-1; J gene: TRBJ2-5; CDR3 protein: CASRPLAARETQYF
V gene: TRBV7-9; J gene: TRBJ1-1; CDR3 protein: CSSSLGTTAEAFF
V gene: TRBV7-2; J gene: TRBJ1-1; CDR3 protein: CASSISAGAGDTEAFF
V gene: TRBV10-3; J gene: TRBJ2-3; CDR3 protein: CAISRDREDTQYF
V gene: TRBV5-4; J gene: TRBJ1-2; CDR3 protein: CASSLANDKRMDYGYTF
V gene: TRBV30; J gene: TRBJ2-5; CDR3 protein: CAWSTTRGGGTQYF
V gene: TRBV6-5; J gene: TRBJ2-7; CDR3 protein: CASSYSETLQLREQYF
V gene: TRBV4-1; J gene: TRBJ2-1; CDR3 protein: CASSQEGGASNEQFF
V gene: TRBV10-3; J gene: TRBJ1-3; CDR3 protein: CAIRPGSGNTIYF
V gene: TRBV5-1; J gene: TRBJ2-1; CDR3 protein: CASSPPQGTYNEQFF
V gene: TRBV10-1; J gene: TRBJ2-1; CDR3 protein: CASSDPGLGDNEQFF
V gene: TRBV5-6; J gene: TRBJ2-2; CDR3 protein: CASSLRSKTGELFF
V gene: TRBV9; J gene: TRBJ2-5; CDR3 protein: CASSVGIAGVETQYF
V gene: TRBV4-1; J gene: TRBJ2-2; CDR3 protein: CASSPVAGGNTGELFF
V gene: TRBV6-4; J gene: TRBJ1-5; CDR3 protein: CASAQNGQGTLNSNQPQHF
V gene: TRBV7-9; J gene: TRBJ1-4; CDR3 protein: CASSLMRTTNEKLFF
V gene: TRBV29-1; J gene: TRBJ2-1; CDR3 protein: CTHEAGLAGGYEQFF
V gene: TRBV5-1; J gene: TRBJ1-2; CDR3 protein: CASSPNSGPPASGYTF
V gene: TRBV10-3; J gene: TRBJ2-5; CDR3 protein: CAISDATSGAFQETQYF
V gene: TRBV7-2; J gene: TRBJ2-6; CDR3 protein: CASRNQGTGANVLTF
V gene: TRBV7-2; J gene: TRBJ1-3; CDR3 protein: CASSSLGLSGNTIYF
V gene: TRBV6-6; J gene: TRBJ2-2; CDR3 protein: CASSFEGTDTGELFF
V gene: TRBV5-1; J gene: TRBJ1-4; CDR3 protein: CASSLQDNEKLFF
V gene: TRBV5-6; J gene: TRBJ2-5; CDR3 protein: CASSIPDRETQYF
V gene: TRBV9; J gene: TRBJ2-7; CDR3 protein: CASSVAGQSYEQYF
V gene: TRBV5-6; J gene: TRBJ1-6; CDR3 protein: CAAQRAPGESPLHF